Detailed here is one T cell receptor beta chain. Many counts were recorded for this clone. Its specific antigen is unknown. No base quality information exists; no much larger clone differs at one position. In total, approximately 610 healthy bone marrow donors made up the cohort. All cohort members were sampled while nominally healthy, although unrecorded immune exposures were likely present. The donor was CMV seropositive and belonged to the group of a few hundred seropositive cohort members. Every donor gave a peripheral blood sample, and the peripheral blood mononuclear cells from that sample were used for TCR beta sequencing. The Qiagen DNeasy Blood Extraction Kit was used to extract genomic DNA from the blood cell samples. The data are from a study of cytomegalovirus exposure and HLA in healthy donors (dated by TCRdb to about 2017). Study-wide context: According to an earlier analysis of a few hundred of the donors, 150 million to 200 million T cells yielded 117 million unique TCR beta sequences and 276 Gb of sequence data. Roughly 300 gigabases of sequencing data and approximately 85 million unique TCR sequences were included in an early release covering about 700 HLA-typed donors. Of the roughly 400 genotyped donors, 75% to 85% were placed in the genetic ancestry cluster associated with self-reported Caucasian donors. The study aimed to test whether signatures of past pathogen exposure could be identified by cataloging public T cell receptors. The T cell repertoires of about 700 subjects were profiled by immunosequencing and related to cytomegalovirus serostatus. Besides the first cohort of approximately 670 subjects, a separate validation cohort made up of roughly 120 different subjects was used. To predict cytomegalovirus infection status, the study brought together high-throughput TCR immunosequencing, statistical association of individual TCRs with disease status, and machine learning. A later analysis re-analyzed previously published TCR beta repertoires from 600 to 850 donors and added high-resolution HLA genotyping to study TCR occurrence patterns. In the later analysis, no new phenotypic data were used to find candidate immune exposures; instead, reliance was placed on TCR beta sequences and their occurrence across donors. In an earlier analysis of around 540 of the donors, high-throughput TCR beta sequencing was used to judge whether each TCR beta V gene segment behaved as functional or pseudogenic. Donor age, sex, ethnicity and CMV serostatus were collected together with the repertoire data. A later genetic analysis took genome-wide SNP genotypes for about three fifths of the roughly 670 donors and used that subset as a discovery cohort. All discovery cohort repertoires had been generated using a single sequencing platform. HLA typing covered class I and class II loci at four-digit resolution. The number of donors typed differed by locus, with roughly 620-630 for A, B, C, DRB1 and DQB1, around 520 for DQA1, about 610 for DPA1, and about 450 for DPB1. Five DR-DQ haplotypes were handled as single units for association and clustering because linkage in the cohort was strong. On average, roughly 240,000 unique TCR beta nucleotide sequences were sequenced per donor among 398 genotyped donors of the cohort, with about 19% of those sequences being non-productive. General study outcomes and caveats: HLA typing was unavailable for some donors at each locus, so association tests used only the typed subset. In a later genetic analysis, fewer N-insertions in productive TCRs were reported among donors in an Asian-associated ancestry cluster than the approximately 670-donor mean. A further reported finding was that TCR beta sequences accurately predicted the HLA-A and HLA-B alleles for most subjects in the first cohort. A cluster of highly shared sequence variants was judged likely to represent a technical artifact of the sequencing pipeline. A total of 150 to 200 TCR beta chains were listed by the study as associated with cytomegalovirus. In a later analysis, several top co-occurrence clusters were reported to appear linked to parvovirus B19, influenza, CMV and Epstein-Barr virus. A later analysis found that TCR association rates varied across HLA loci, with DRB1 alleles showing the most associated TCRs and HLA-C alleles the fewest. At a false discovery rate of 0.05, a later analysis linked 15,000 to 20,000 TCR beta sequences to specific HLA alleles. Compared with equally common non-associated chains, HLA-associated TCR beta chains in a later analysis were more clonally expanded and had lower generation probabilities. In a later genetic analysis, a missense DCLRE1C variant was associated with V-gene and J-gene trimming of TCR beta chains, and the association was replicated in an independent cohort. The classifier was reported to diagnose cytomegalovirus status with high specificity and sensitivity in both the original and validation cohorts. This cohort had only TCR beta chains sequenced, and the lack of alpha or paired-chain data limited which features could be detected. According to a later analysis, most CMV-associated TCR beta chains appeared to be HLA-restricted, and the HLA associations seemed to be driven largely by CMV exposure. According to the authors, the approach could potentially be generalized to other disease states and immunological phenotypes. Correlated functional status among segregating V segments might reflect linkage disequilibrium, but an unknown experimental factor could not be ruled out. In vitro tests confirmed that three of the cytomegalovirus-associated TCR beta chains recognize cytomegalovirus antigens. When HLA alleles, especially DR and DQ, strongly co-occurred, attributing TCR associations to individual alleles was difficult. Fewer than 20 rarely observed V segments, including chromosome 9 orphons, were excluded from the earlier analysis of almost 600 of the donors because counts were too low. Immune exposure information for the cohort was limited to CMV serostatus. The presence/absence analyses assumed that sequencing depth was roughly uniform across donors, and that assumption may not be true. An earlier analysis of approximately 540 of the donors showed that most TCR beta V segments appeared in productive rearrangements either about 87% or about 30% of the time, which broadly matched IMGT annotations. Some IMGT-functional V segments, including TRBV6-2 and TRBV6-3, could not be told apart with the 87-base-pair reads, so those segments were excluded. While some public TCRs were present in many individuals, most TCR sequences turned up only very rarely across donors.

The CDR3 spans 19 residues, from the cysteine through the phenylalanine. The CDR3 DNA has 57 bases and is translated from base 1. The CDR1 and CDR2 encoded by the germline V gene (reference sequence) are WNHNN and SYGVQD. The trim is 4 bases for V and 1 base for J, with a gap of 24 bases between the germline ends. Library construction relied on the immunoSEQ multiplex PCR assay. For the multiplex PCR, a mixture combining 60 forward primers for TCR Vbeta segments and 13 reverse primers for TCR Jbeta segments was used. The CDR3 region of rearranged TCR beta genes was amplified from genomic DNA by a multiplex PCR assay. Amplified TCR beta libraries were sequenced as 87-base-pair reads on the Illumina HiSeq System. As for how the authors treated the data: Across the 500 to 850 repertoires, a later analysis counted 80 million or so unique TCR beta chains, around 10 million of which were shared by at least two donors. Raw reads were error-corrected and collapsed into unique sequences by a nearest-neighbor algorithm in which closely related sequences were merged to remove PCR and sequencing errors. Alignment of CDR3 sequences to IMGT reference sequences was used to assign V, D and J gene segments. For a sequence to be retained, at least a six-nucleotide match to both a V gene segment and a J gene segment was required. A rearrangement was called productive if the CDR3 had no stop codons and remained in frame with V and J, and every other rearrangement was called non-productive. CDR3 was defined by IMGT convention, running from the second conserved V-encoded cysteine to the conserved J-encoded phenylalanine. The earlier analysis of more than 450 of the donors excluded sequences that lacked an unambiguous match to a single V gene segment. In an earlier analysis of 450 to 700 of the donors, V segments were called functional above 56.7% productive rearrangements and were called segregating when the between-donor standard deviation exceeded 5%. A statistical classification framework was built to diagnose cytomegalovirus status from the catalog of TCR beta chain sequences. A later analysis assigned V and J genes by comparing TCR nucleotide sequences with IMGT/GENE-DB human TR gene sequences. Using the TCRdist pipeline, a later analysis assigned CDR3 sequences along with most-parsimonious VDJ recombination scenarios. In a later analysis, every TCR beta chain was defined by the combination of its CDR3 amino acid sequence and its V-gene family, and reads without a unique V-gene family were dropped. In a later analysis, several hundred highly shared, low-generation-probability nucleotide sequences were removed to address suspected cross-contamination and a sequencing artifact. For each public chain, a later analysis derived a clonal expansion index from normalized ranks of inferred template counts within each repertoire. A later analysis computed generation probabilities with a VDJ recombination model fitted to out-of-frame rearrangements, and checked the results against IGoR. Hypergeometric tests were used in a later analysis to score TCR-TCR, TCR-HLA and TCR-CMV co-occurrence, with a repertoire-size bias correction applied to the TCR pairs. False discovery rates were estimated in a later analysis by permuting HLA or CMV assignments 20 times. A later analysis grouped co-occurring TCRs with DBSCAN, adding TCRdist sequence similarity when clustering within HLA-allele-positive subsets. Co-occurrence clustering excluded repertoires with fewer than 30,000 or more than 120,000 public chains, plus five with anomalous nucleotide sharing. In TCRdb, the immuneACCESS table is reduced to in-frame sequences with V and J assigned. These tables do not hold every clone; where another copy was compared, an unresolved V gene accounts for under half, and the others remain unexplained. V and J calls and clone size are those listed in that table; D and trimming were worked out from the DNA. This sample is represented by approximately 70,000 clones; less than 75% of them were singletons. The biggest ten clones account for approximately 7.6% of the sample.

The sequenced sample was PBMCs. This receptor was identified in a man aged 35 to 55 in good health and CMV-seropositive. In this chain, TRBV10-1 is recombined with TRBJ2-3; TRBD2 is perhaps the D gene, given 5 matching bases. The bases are TGCGCCAGCAGTGGGGTCGACTATTCCGGTCGGTGGGGCACAGATACGCAGTATTTT. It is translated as CASSGVDYSGRWGTDTQYF.